This T cell receptor beta chain emerged from a study of T cell responses to AZD1222 COVID-19 vaccine. Study overall: Second-dose intervals of approximately 4 or approximately 12 weeks were pooled.

The CDR3 loop spans 15 amino acids. V dropped 5 bases and J dropped 6; count of bases not matched to a gene: 10. Germline V gene lookup returns CDR1 MNHEY and CDR2 SVGEGT. Study-level findings and limits: When two AZD1222 doses had been given, Spike-specific TCR breadth and depth rose. The donor group comprised mostly white British people and more females; the analysis possibly underestimated clonal diversity.

Sequenced by immunoSEQ multiplex PCR; TCRdb stores in-frame clones only, minus some. The table has 55,000 to 70,000 clones, about three quarters seen once; the top ten hold around 10%. Turning to this clone: Its antigen remains unknown.

The material was peripheral blood, obtained on day 0 of AZD1222 vaccination. J is TRBJ2-3 and V is TRBV6-2 or TRBV6-3; TRBD1 aligns across 8 bases. This clonotype originated in an adult in good health. CDR3 residues: CASSTYRQGSDTQYF. The CDR3 DNA sequence: TGTGCCAGCAGTACGTACAGACAGGGGAGCGATACGCAGTATTTT.